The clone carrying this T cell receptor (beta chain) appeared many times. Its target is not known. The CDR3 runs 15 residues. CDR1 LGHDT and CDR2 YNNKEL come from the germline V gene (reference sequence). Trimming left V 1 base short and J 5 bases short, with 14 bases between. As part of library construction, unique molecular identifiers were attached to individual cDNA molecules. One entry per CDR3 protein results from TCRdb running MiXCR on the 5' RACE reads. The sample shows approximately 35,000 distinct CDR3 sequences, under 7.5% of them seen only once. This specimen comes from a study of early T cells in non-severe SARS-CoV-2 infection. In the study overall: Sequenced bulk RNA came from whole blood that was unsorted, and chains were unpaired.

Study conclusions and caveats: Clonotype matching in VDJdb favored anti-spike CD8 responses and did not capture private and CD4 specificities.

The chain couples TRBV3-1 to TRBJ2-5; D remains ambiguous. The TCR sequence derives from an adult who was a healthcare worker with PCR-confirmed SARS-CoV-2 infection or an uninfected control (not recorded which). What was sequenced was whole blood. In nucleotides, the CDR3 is TGTGCCAGCAGCCAAGGGACCTTACCGCGGGAGACCCAGTACTTC. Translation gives CASSQGTLPRETQYF.